This T cell receptor (beta chain) is drawn from a study of T cell responses to AZD1222 COVID-19 vaccine. Findings of the study overall: Baseline antibody screening turned up just five to seven seropositive AZD1222 recipients. With dominance at 160-218 and 743-854, vaccine-associated CD4 TCRs spanned spike. Nearly half of unique spike-specific TCRs reportedly avoided B.1.351 and B.1.1.7 mutated regions. Donors were largely white British and mainly female; clonal diversity was possibly underestimated.

The data were produced by immunoSEQ multiplex PCR, yet TCRdb's version contains in-frame clones alone and is incomplete. The sample consists of about 42,000 clones, roughly 88% of them appearing once. CDR3 length: 14 amino acids. V was trimmed by 4 bases and J by 0 bases, leaving 10 bases between them. CDR1 and CDR2 from the germline V gene are SGHRS and YFSETQ. As concerns this clone: What it recognizes is unknown.

The sequence was collected from an adult who received the AZD1222 COVID-19 vaccine. The sequenced sample was peripheral blood, obtained 28 days after the second AZD1222 dose. The V and J genes are TRBV5-1 and TRBJ1-1; D perhaps matches TRBD1 (5 bases). The CDR3 DNA sequence: TGCGCCAGCAGCCCGGACATTATGAACACTGAAGCTTTCTTT. Its protein product is CASSPDIMNTEAFF.